A selection of T cell receptor beta chains follows, all from one sample in a study of T cell responses to AZD1222 COVID-19 vaccine. TCRdb's copy holds only in-frame clones and misses some; the assay was immunoSEQ multiplex PCR. The repertoire holds around 70,000 clones, roughly 91% seen once, with more than 4% in the top ten. Sequenced material: peripheral blood, taken 28 days after the second dose of the MenACWY control vaccine. Source of these receptors: an adult who received the MenACWY meningococcal vaccine as a control. Both conserved end residues are part of each CDR3. Each record gives: V gene, D gene, J gene, clone size, CDR3 protein, CDR3 DNA. D genes are given only for firm matches. Not every row has a clone size; where given, it reads once, few, many or a size class.

TRBV12-3/TRBV12-4	TRBD1	TRBJ1-2	few	CASSYRTGHGYTF	TGTGCCAGCAGCTACCGGACAGGGCATGGCTACACCTTC
TRBV2	NA	TRBJ2-1	once	CASTWISYNEQFF	TGTGCCAGCACCTGGATCAGTTACAATGAGCAGTTCTTC
TRBV5-1	NA	TRBJ1-2	NA	CASSPGDGYNYGYTF	TGCGCCAGCAGCCCCGGAGACGGATATAACTATGGCTACACCTTC
TRBV7-2	TRBD2	TRBJ2-7	NA	CASSPGGASSYEQYF	TGTGCCAGCAGCCCGGGGGGGGCGAGCTCCTACGAGCAGTACTTC
TRBV2	NA	TRBJ2-2	NA	CASSDGGVRDGELFF	TGTGCCAGCAGTGACGGCGGGGTTCGGGACGGGGAGCTGTTTTTT
TRBV18	TRBD2	TRBJ2-1	NA	CASSPGLAGGMFF	TGTGCCAGCTCACCGGGACTAGCGGGAGGTATGTTCTTC
TRBV6-5	NA	TRBJ2-6	NA	CASSYDGNSGANVLTF	TGTGCCAGCAGTTACGACGGCAACTCTGGGGCCAACGTCCTGACTTTC
TRBV19	NA	TRBJ2-3	few	CASSIPEGDTQYF	TGTGCCAGTAGTATACCCGAGGGAGATACGCAGTATTTT
TRBV6-5	TRBD1	TRBJ1-2	NA	CASSRGADYGYTF	TGTGCCAGCAGCAGGGGGGCGGACTATGGCTACACCTTC
TRBV13	TRBD1	TRBJ1-4	NA	CASSSGGTNEKLFF	TGTGCCAGCAGCTCAGGGGGTACTAATGAAAAACTGTTTTTT
TRBV21-1	NA	TRBJ2-7	NA	CASRNQEGATYEQYF	TGTGCCAGCCGCAACCAGGAGGGGGCAACCTACGAGCAGTACTTC
TRBV3-1/TRBV3-2	NA	TRBJ1-1	NA	CASSHRQPVTEAFF	TGTGCCAGCAGCCACCGGCAGCCGGTAACTGAAGCTTTCTTT
TRBV7-2	NA	TRBJ2-7	NA	CASSLVGAGYEQYF	TGTGCCAGCAGCTTAGTAGGGGCTGGCTACGAGCAGTACTTC
TRBV5-5	TRBD2	TRBJ2-3	NA	CASSSGLAGGSGTDTQYF	TGTGCCAGCAGCTCAGGACTAGCGGGAGGTTCTGGCACAGATACGCAGTATTTT
TRBV28	NA	TRBJ1-1	NA	CASCYTTEAFF	TGTGCCAGCTGTTACACGACTGAAGCTTTCTTT
TRBV6-5	TRBD1	TRBJ2-3	NA	CASSRGQVSDTQYF	TGTGCCAGCAGTCGAGGACAGGTTTCAGATACGCAGTATTTT
TRBV3-1/TRBV3-2	TRBD1	TRBJ1-2	NA	CASSLSSGGRDGYTF	TGTGCCAGCAGCCTCTCTTCAGGGGGCCGAGATGGCTACACCTTC
TRBV28	NA	TRBJ2-7	NA	CASRGGTVVSYEQYF	TGTGCCAGCAGAGGCGGGACAGTAGTCTCTTACGAGCAGTACTTC
TRBV10-3	TRBD1	TRBJ2-7	NA	CAISEGDRGSYEQYF	TGTGCCATCAGTGAAGGAGACAGGGGATCCTACGAGCAGTACTTC
TRBV7-9	NA	TRBJ1-2	NA	CASSLANGGGYTF	TGTGCCAGCAGCTTAGCGAACGGGGGAGGCTACACCTTC
TRBV19	NA	TRBJ1-2	NA	CASSTLDGWGYTF	TGTGCCAGTAGTACCCTTGATGGGTGGGGCTACACCTTC
TRBV7-2	TRBD2	TRBJ2-5	NA	CASSSGGGRRSGTQYF	TGTGCCAGCAGCTCGGGGGGGGGCCGACGGAGTGGGACCCAGTACTTC
TRBV6-5	NA	TRBJ1-4	NA	CASSYARSGGEKLFF	TGTGCCAGCAGTTACGCGCGGTCGGGCGGTGAAAAACTGTTTTTT
TRBV5-4	NA	TRBJ1-2	NA	CASSGAANYGYTF	TGTGCCAGCTCAGGGGCTGCTAACTATGGCTACACCTTC
TRBV9	TRBD1	TRBJ2-7	NA	CASSVSGTGEYEQYF	TGTGCCAGCAGCGTCTCCGGGACAGGCGAATACGAGCAGTACTTC
TRBV5-4	TRBD2	TRBJ2-7	few	CASSRGLAGGYEQYF	TGTGCCAGCAGCCGTGGACTAGCGGGAGGCTACGAGCAGTACTTC
TRBV18	NA	TRBJ2-5	NA	CASSPPATKETQYF	TGTGCCAGCTCACCACCGGCTACAAAAGAGACCCAGTACTTC
TRBV5-6	NA	TRBJ1-6	once	CASSSSSRNSPLHF	TGTGCCAGCAGCTCCAGCAGCAGAAATTCACCCCTCCACTTT